The following is a T cell receptor beta chain sequence with its context. It has no known antigen specificity. Base qualities are not at hand, and no much larger clone is one base apart. Libraries were prepared through the immunoSEQ multiplex PCR assay. TCR beta CDR3 sequencing was performed on DNA from the cultured, isolated CD4+ T cells. Concerning the study's data processing: Non-productive TCR sequences were discarded, and reads were trimmed to the CDR3 region, with only CDR3s of 7 or more amino acids retained. The MANAFEST web app was used to identify antigen-specific clonotypes by comparing expansion in peptide wells with expansion in reference cultures. To be called positive, a clone needed expansion at FDR<0.05 compared with the reference and with all other wells, an odds ratio greater than 5, and a frequency greater than 0.1% in two replicate wells. A clonotype was defined as cross-reactive if the clonotype was significantly expanded both in SARS-CoV-2 spike wells and in at least one common cold coronavirus spike condition. Levenshtein distance calculated with the stringdist R package was used to assess CDR3 similarity, and unrooted trees were constructed with ape in R 3.6.1. TCRdb's version of the immuneACCESS table is confined to in-frame rearrangements and falls short of the full clone set. An unresolved V gene accounts for under half of the shortfall where checked; the remainder is of unknown origin. V, J and clone size are taken as reported in that table, and D and trimming were inferred from the DNA itself. This sample lists 70,000 or so clones; roughly four fifths were detected once. The top ten clones comprise approximately 2% of the sample.

These data originate in a study of vaccination effects on CD4 cells after COVID-19 (dated by TCRdb to the early 2020s). In the study overall: The ViraFEST assay stimulated PBMC with viral peptide pools and then used TCR sequencing to identify antigen-specific CD4+ T cell clonotypes by expansion. Each participant got two doses of an mRNA SARS-CoV-2 vaccine, either BNT162b2 or mRNA-1273. Over 1.5 million PBMC per well were cultured with approximately 10 ug/ml peptides in IMDM containing roughly 5% human AB serum, approximately 10 IU/ml IL-2 and gentamicin. SARS-CoV-2 spike-specific CD4+ TCR repertoires were compared before and after mRNA vaccination in COVID-19 convalescent patients and in infection-naive vaccine recipients. Altogether, roughly 10 COVID-19 convalescent patients and a few SARS-CoV-2-naive healthy vaccine recipients made up the full study. The Oncomine TCR Beta short-read assay on an Illumina iSeq 100 was used to sequence cultures from other donors in the study.

After less than 13 days of culture, CD4+ T cells were isolated with the EasySep CD4+ T cell isolation kit. None of the healthy vaccine recipients had a prior SARS-CoV-2 infection, which was confirmed by nucleocapsid antibody tests that came back negative both before and after vaccination. Half of the culture medium was replaced with fresh IL-2-containing medium on days 3 and 7. Unless otherwise noted, each peptide stimulation condition was cultured in triplicate wells. PBMC were separated from whole blood using Ficoll-Paque Plus gradient centrifugation and were then either cryopreserved at -140C or used fresh. The QIAamp micro DNA kit was used to extract genomic DNA from the cultured CD4+ T cells. From cysteine to phenylalanine, the CDR3 is 14 amino acids long. Only the CDR3 part of the read is kept: 42 bases, read in frame from the first base. Trimming removed 3 bases from V and 5 bases from J, leaving 14 bases between the germline ends. From a lookup of the germline V gene, CDR1 and CDR2 are SGHRS and YFSETQ.

What the research found in general, with its limitations: At late post-vaccination timepoints, both infection-induced and vaccine-induced clones showed marked clonal contraction, consistent with waning T cell responses. Limitations of the study were the small number of convalescent patients and the absence of early post-infection timepoints. Among healthy vaccine recipients, nearly all vaccine-induced clones were SARS-CoV-2 mono-reactive, and only 1 of 255 was cross-reactive with common cold coronaviruses.

The rearranged chain carries TRBV5-1 and TRBJ1-1; a tentative D match to TRBD1 spans 6 bases. The TCR sequence derives from a human donor who received a COVID-19 vaccine. This specimen consisted of CD4+ T cells from PBMCs cultured without peptide, obtained before COVID-19 vaccination. The encoded CDR3 is CASSSQGSWTEAFF. The DNA is TGCGCCAGCAGCTCCCAGGGGTCGTGGACTGAAGCTTTCTTT.